The table lists the clone carrying this T cell receptor (beta chain) with a count of one. The CDR3 sequence is 15 residues long. V dropped 4 bases and J dropped 0 bases, with 13 bases sitting between them. Germline loops: CDR1 MNHNY, CDR2 SVGAGI (reference sequence). This entry is derived from a study of shared clonotypes between healthy human individuals. Sequenced by immunoSEQ multiplex PCR; TCRdb stores in-frame clones only, minus some. The table includes a few million clones, under 97% detected once. The sequenced sample consisted of naive CD4+ T cells sorted from blood. Noted subset: CD45RA+ positively selected. The chain uses TRBV6-6 and TRBJ2-7; perhaps TRBD2 as D (5 bases). The sequence came from a man younger than 35 in good health. The CDR3 loop reads CASSFETTGSYEQYF. As DNA, the CDR3 is TGTGCCAGCAGTTTCGAGACTACCGGCTCCTACGAGCAGTACTTC.